These T cell receptor beta chains were read from a single sample in a study of blood T cell repertoires in COVID-19. The assay was immunoSEQ multiplex PCR, and TCRdb's table has in-frame clones only and misses some. The sample contains about 100,000 clones, 70% to 90% of which appear only once. Sample: peripheral blood. Receptors were obtained from a man in his forties or fifties with active or convalescent COVID-19. The CDR3 runs from the conserved cysteine through the conserved F or W. D genes are given only for firm matches. The size entry is marked missing in some rows and otherwise reads once, few, many or a size class.

TRBV3-1/TRBV3-2	TRBJ2-5	.	TRBD2	16	TGTGCCAGCAGCCCCACTAGCGGGAGGGCCGGTGAGACCCAGTACTTC	CASSPTSGRAGETQYF
TRBV6-2/TRBV6-3	TRBJ1-1	.	.	14	TGTGCCAGCAGTTACTCGACGGGGAACACTGAAGCTTTCTTT	CASSYSTGNTEAFF
TRBV7-6	TRBJ2-1	.	TRBD1	16	TGTGCCAGCGCAAGCCCGGGACAGGGGTCCTACAATGAGCAGTTCTTC	CASASPGQGSYNEQFF
TRBV7-2	TRBJ2-5	once	.	14	TGTGCCAGCAGCTTAGTAACGGGGAAGGAGACCCAGTACTTC	CASSLVTGKETQYF
TRBV21-1	TRBJ2-5	.	.	17	TGTGCCAGCAGCAATAGTTGGTTCAGAGCTAGTAGAGAGACCCAGTACTTC	CASSNSWFRASRETQYF
TRBV2	TRBJ2-7	many	TRBD1	15	TGTGCCAGCAGGGCCCGGGACAGCTCCACCTACGAGCAGTACTTC	CASRARDSSTYEQYF
TRBV5-8	TRBJ1-2	.	TRBD1	15	TGTGCCAGCAGCTACGAGGGACAGACTAACTATGGCTACACCTTC	CASSYEGQTNYGYTF
TRBV28	TRBJ1-2	.	TRBD1	15	TGTGCCAGCAAGGGACAGGGATACGCTAACTATGGCTACACCTTC	CASKGQGYANYGYTF
TRBV5-6	TRBJ2-7	few	TRBD1	15	TGTGCCAGCAGCTTGTACGGACAGGCTTTAGGCGAGCAGTACTTC	CASSLYGQALGEQYF
TRBV5-1	TRBJ1-2	.	TRBD1	15	TGCGCCAGCAGCCCCCTGGACAGGGGAAGGAATGGCTACACCTTC	CASSPLDRGRNGYTF
TRBV2	TRBJ1-1	.	TRBD1	13	TGTGCCACCGAGGGACAGGGGAACACTGAAGCTTTCTTT	CATEGQGNTEAFF